Shown below are 4 T cell receptor beta chains from a single sample sequenced in a study of PD-L1 blockade in urothelial cancer. The method was immunoSEQ multiplex PCR; TCRdb's version includes in-frame clones alone and lacks a portion of them. The sample has about 30,000 clones, about nine tenths seen once. The time point is: peripheral blood 6 weeks after treatment start. Source: PBMCs, taken around atezolizumab (anti-PD-L1) treatment. Receptors originate from a man older than 75 with urothelial cancer.

The chain is built from TRBV11-2 and TRBJ2-3, with TRBD2 matching 7 bases. Germline loops: CDR1 SGHAT, CDR2 FQNNGV. CDR3 length equals 16 residues. Trimming at V came to 5 bases and at J to 2 bases, leaving 10 bases not matched to a gene. In DNA, the CDR3 is TGTGCCAGCAGCACTTGGTCGGGGACTAACACAGATACGCAGTATTTT. As protein: CASSTWSGTNTDTQYF.

This chain joins TRBV19 and TRBJ2-5, with TRBD2 matching 8 bases. The trim removed 6 bases at V and 3 bases at J, leaving 9 bases unmatched. The CDR3 sequence is 15 residues long. Germline-derived CDR1 and CDR2 are LNHDA and SQIVND (reference sequence). CDR3 coding DNA: TGTGCCAGTAGCCGGGGGGGACTTGGAGAAGAGACCCAGTACTTC. It is translated as CASSRGGLGEETQYF.

The chain joins TRBV6-6 to TRBJ2-5; TRBD2 might be the D (6 bases). This CDR3 comprises 14 residues. Trimming stripped 6 bases from V and 8 bases from J, with 19 bases between. Per germline, CDR1 MNHNY and CDR2 SVGAGI (reference sequence). The CDR3 loop is CASREGPSKRTQYF. In nucleotides, the CDR3 is TGTGCCAGCAGGGAGGGACCCTCCAAGAGAACCCAGTACTTC.

The chain has TRBV11-3 and TRBJ2-2; D unclear. Germline loops: CDR1 SGHNT, CDR2 YENEEA. The CDR3 is 15 amino acids. The ends were cut back, 4 bases at V and 0 bases at J, with 9 bases in the middle. The CDR3 DNA follows: TGTGCCAGCAGCTCTCGGGTATCGAACACCGGGGAGCTGTTTTTT. It is translated as CASSSRVSNTGELFF.